This TCR beta chain originates from a study of cytomegalovirus exposure and HLA in healthy donors. Looking at the study overall: The 666 first-cohort repertoires shared a platform with the approximately 110 validation repertoires, as reported in a later analysis.

Profiling relied on immunoSEQ multiplex PCR, and the TCRdb table lists in-frame clones only, not all of them. The sample yields around 60,000 clones, about 95% seen once. Regarding the study as a whole: Using the classifier, cytomegalovirus status was reportedly diagnosed with high specificity and sensitivity. Cytomegalovirus-associated status was assigned to around 160 TCR beta chains.

This clone occurred once. Its antigen is undetermined. The sequenced sample was PBMCs. This TCR came from a young woman in good health and CMV-seronegative.

The chain's CDR3 is CASSDPEQFF. The CDR3 DNA follows: TGTGCCAGCAGTGACCCAGAGCAGTTCTTC. This sequence joins TRBV6-1 and TRBJ2-1; D ambiguous. CDR3 length equals 10 residues. CDR1 and CDR2 from the germline V gene are MNHNS and SASEGT. V was trimmed by 3 bases and J by 10 bases, leaving 4 bases between them.